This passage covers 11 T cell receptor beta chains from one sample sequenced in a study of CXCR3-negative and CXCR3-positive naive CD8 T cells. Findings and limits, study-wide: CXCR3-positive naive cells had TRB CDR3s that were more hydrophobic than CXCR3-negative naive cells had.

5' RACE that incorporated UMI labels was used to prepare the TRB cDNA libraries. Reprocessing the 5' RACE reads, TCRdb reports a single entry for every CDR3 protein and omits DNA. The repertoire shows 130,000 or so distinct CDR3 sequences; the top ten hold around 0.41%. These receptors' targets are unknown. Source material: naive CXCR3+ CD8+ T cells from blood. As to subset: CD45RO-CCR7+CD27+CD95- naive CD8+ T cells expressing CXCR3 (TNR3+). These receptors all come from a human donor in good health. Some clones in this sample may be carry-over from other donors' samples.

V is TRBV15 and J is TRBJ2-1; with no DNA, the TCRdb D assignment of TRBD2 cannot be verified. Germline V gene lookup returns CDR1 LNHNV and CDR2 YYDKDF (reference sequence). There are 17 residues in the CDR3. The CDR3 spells CATSREQGGGADNEQFF.

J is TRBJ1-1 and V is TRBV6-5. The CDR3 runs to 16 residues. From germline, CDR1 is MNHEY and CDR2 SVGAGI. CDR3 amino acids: CASSYSETGTGTEAFF.

CDR3 sequence: CASSLAPGRETQYF. The chain employs TRBV7-9 and TRBJ2-5. CDR1 is SEHNR and CDR2 is FQNEAQ in the germline V gene (reference sequence). The CDR3 extends over 14 amino acids.

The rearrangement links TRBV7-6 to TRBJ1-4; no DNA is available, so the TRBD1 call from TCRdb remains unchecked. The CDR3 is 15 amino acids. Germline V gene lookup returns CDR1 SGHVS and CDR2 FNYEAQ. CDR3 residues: CASSSELGVFEKLFF.

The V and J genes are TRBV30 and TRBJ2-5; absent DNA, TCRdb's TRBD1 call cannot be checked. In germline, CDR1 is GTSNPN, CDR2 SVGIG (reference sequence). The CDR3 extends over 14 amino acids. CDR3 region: CAWSKGTGEETQYF.

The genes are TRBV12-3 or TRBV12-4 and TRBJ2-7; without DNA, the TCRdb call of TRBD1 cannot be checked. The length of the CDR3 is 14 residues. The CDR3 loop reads CASSLGVQAGEQYF.

The CDR3 region is CASSPSGAGGVYEQYF. This chain links TRBV9 with TRBJ2-7; the D gene TCRdb calls, TRBD2, cannot be checked with no DNA. Germline V gene sequence: CDR1 SGDLS, CDR2 YYNGEE. This CDR3 is built from 16 residues.

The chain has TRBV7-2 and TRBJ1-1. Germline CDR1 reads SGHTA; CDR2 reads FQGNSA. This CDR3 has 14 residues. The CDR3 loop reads CASSYDGGSTEAFF.

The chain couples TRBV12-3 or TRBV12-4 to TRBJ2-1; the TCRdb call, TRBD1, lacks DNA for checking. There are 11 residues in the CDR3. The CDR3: CASRGVEQTAF.

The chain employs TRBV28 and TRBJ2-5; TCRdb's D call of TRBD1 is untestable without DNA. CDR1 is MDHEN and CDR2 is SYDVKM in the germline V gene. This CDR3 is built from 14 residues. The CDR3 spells CASSAWTGEETQYF.

The CDR3 spells CASSAYDSYNEQFF. The chain couples TRBV6-2 or TRBV6-3 to TRBJ2-1. The CDR3 spans 14 residues. CDR1 is MNHEY, CDR2 SVGEGT, per germline.